Each of the 11 T cell receptor beta chains below was sequenced from the same sample in a study of molecular identifiers for immune sequencing clone quantification. TCRdb passed the PCR reads through MiXCR, listing each CDR3 protein once. The sample contains roughly 630,000 distinct CDR3 sequences, roughly 23% of which appear only once. The sequencing sample was made of naive CD8+ T cells from blood, with Jurkat cell RNA spiked in. Stated subset: FACS-sorted CD8+CD4-CCR7+CD45RA+ naive T cells. The receptors stem from a human donor in good health. Some libraries in this study had Jurkat cell RNA spiked in.

A few counts support this clonotype. The J gene is TRBJ2-7, the V gene TRBV6-2 or TRBV6-3, with 10 bases that match TRBD1. The CDR3 is 17 amino acids. V was clipped by 3 bases and J by 1 base; unmatched bases: 9. Germline CDR1 reads MNHEY; CDR2 reads SVGEGT. The CDR3 region has the DNA TGTGCCAGCAGTTATCTCCAGACAGGGGGCACGTCCTACGAGCAGTACTTC. It specifies CASSYLQTGGTSYEQYF.

This clonotype was seen at least ten times. The chain uses TRBV4-3 and TRBJ2-5; D is possibly TRBD2 (6 bases). Germline values: CDR1 LGHNA, CDR2 YSLEER. This CDR3 is 18 amino acids long. V gave up 0 bases and J gave up 2 bases, with 19 bases separating them. The CDR3 DNA reads TGCGCCAGCAGCCAAGATCGGTACGGAGCGGGCATACAAGAGACCCAGTACTTC. This sequence encodes CASSQDRYGAGIQETQYF.

Details on this clonotype: This may arise from a read error, as a much more abundant clone is one base away. This sequence joins TRBV5-4 and TRBJ1-1; a possible D gene is TRBD1 (5 bases). Germline CDR1 SGHNT, CDR2 YYREEE (reference sequence). Trimming removed 6 bases at V and 1 base at J, with 16 bases between. The CDR3 spans 15 residues. Written as DNA, the CDR3 is TGTGCCAGCAACAACCAGGGCGAAACGAACACTGAAGCTTTCTTT. It specifies CASNNQGETNTEAFF.

Concerning this clonotype itself: This sequence may be a read error, since a much larger clone differs from it by one base. The chain uses TRBV7-9 and TRBJ2-7; D unclear. From germline, CDR1 is SEHNR and CDR2 FQNEAQ (reference sequence). CDR3 size: 13 residues. CDR3 amino acids: CDSSLKRWGEQYF. CDR3 nucleotides: TGTGACAGCAGCTTAAAGCGCTGGGGCGAGCAGTACTTC.

This clonotype was recorded at least ten times. The V call is TRBV7-6, the J call TRBJ2-7; 12 bases line up with TRBD2. The V and J ends lost 0 bases and 4 bases, in that order; junction bases with no gene match: 4. The CDR3 runs 16 residues. Germline values: CDR1 SGHVS, CDR2 FNYEAQ. CDR3 amino acids: CASSLAALAGGYEQYF. The CDR3 nucleotides read TGTGCCAGCAGCTTAGCGGCGCTAGCGGGAGGGTACGAGCAGTACTTC.

The table lists this clonotype with a few counts. The CDR3 spells CASSKVLGPEAFF. CDR3 in DNA: TGTGCCAGCAGCAAAGTCCTGGGACCTGAAGCTTTCTTT. The rearrangement links TRBV21-1 to TRBJ1-1; TRBD1 is taken as the D call from the table, unchecked against the DNA. TRBV21-1 is listed as a pseudogene. CDR3 length: 13 residues.

This clonotype was detected a few times. The chain uses TRBV5-4 and TRBJ2-5, with D perhaps given as TRBD1 or TRBD2 (5 bases each). Germline V lookup: CDR1 SGHNT, CDR2 YYREEE (reference sequence). The CDR3 has 13 residues. Trimming left V 3 bases short and J 4 bases short, with 10 bases between. In DNA form, the CDR3 reads TGTGCCAGCAGCTGGGGGACCCTAGAGACCCAGTACTTC. The encoded protein is CASSWGTLETQYF.

Ten or more counts support this clonotype. V usage is TRBV20-1 and J usage is TRBJ2-7; 7 bases map to TRBD2. CDR3 length equals 13 residues. Trimming cost V 3 bases and J 0 bases; bases outside gene matches: 2. The germline CDR1 and CDR2 sequences are DFQATT and SNEGSKA (reference sequence). CDR3 sequence (DNA): TGCAGTGCTAGGAGGGAGGGCTCCTACGAGCAGTACTTC. Its translation is CSARREGSYEQYF.

This clonotype was seen at least ten times. The V call is TRBV6-2 or TRBV6-3, the J call TRBJ2-7; D gene uncertain. CDR1 and CDR2 from the germline V gene are MNHEY and SVGEGT. Trimming shortened V by 2 bases and J by 3 bases, and 8 bases separated the two germline ends. This CDR3 region has 13 residues. This CDR3 reads CASSYGPDYEQYF. CDR3 DNA sequence: TGTGCCAGCAGTTACGGGCCGGACTACGAGCAGTACTTC.

This clonotype occurred a few times. The rearrangement joins TRBV19 to TRBJ1-5, with 8 bases that match TRBD1. The CDR3 sequence is 15 residues long. Trimming took 1 base from V and 4 from J; bases not matched to a gene: 3. Germline CDR1 LNHDA, CDR2 SQIVND (reference sequence). The CDR3 nucleotides read TGTGCCAGTAGTATAGGCCAGGGGGCGAATCAGCCCCAGCATTTT. As protein: CASSIGQGANQPQHF.

The chain combines TRBV28 with TRBJ1-5; TRBD1 might be the D (5 bases). CDR3 length: 15 residues. The V end lost 6 bases, the J end lost 3 bases, and 15 bases lay between the germline ends. The V gene's germline CDR1 is MDHEN and CDR2 SYDVKM. As DNA, the CDR3 is TGTGCCAGCAGCTCCAGGGTAATGGACAATCAGCCCCAGCATTTT. Translation: CASSSRVMDNQPQHF.